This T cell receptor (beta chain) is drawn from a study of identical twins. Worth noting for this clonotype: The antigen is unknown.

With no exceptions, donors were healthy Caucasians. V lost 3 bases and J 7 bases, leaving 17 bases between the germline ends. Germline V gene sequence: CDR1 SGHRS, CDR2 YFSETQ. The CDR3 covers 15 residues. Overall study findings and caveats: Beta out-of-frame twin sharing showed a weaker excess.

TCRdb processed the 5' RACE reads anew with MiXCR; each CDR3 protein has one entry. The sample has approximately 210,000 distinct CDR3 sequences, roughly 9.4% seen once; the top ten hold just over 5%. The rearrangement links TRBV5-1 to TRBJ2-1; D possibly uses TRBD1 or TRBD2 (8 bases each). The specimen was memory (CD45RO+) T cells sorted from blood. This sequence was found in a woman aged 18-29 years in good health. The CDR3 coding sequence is TGCGCCAGCAGCTGGGGGACAGGCGGGGGGAATGAGCAGTTCTTC. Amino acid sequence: CASSWGTGGGNEQFF.